Listed below are T cell receptor beta chains from one sample, sequenced in a study of tumor-infiltrating lymphocytes in primary liver carcinoma. TCRdb reanalysed the multiplex PCR reads using MiXCR and keeps one entry per CDR3 protein. The sample consists of just under 55,000 distinct CDR3 sequences, over 70% of them appearing once. The sequenced sample consisted of liver tumor tissue from sampling region 2. The receptors derive from a man aged 40-49 years with primary liver carcinoma and hepatitis B virus infection. Both conserved end residues are part of each CDR3. A D gene is named only where the DNA matches it firmly. The size field is filled for only some rows; it gives once, few, many or a size class.

CDR3 length	clone size	D gene	V gene	J gene	CDR3 protein	CDR3 DNA
11	.	.	TRBV6-6	TRBJ2-1	CVSSQVGEQFF	TGTGTCAGCAGCCAGGTTGGGGAGCAGTTCTTC
15	once	TRBD1	TRBV11-2	TRBJ1-2	CASSLGTATNYGYTF	TGTGCCAGCAGCTTGGGGACAGCCACCAACTATGGCTACACCTTC
14	.	.	TRBV30	TRBJ1-2	CAWSAGGRDYGHTF	TGTGCTTGGTCGGCGGGGGGCCGGGACTATGGCCACACCTTC
13	.	.	TRBV29-1	TRBJ2-7	CIVEGPPSYEQYF	TGCATCGTGGAGGGGCCCCCATCCTACGAGCAGTACTTC
16	many	TRBD2	TRBV5-1	TRBJ2-1	CASEKLAGSSYNEQFF	TGCGCCAGCGAGAAACTAGCGGGAAGCTCCTACAATGAGCAGTTCTTC
15	.	.	TRBV4-1	TRBJ2-1	CASSSPRDPYNEQFF	TGCGCCAGCAGCTCCCCGCGCGATCCCTATAATGAGCAGTTCTTC
13	.	.	TRBV11-1	TRBJ2-7	CASILLGPYEQYF	TGTGCCAGCATCTTACTCGGGCCCTACGAGCAGTACTTT
16	.	.	TRBV6-6	TRBJ2-5	CASSYLSVGELETQYF	TGTGCCAGCAGTTACCTCTCAGTGGGAGAATTAGAGACCCAGTACTTC
14	.	.	TRBV11-2	TRBJ1-2	CPSRERVTTYGYTF	TGTCCCAGCAGGGAGAGGGTCACCACCTATGGCTACACCTTC
16	.	TRBD2	TRBV11-2	TRBJ2-2	CASSLVALAETRKLFF	TGTGCCAGCAGCTTAGTGGCACTAGCGGAAACCAGGAAGCTGTTTTTT
16	.	TRBD1	TRBV18	TRBJ2-7	CTSSRRWDREDHQQYF	TGTACCAGCTCACGGCGATGGGACAGGGAAGACCACCAGCAGTACTTC
18	once	.	TRBV12-3/TRBV12-4	TRBJ2-1	CAGSPRGAEEGSYSEQFF	TGTGCCGGCAGTCCTAGGGGAGCGGAAGAAGGCTCCTATAGTGAGCAGTTCTTC
14	.	.	TRBV29-1	TRBJ2-7	CSVITGCSPYDQYF	TGCAGCGTTATAACAGGGTGCAGCCCCTACGACCAGTATTTC
14	many	.	TRBV29-1	TRBJ2-5	CSVEGGRSQETQYF	TGCAGCGTTGAAGGGGGGAGGTCCCAAGAGACCCAGTACTTC
15	.	.	TRBV7-9	TRBJ2-7	CASSLGGIQDCEQYF	TGTGCCAGCAGCTTAGGGGGCATACAGGACTGCGAGCAGTACTTC
17	.	.	TRBV14	TRBJ2-5	CASDQDHAPEFQETQYF	TGTGCCAGCGACCAGGACCACGCCCCGGAGTTCCAAGAGACCCAGTACTTC
16	.	TRBD2	TRBV11-2	TRBJ2-1	CLSSLDIGLDIGEQFF	TGTCTCAGCAGCTTGGATATCGGACTAGACATAGGTGAGCAGTTCTTC
15	once	.	TRBV12-3/TRBV12-4	TRBJ1-5	CASSSSQEGNQPHHF	TGTGCCAGCAGCTCCTCACAGGAGGGCAATCAGCCCCATCATTTT
16	medium-sized	.	TRBV12-3/TRBV12-4	TRBJ2-2	CASSLYPGSNTGELFF	TGTGCCAGCAGTTTATACCCAGGGTCCAACACCGGGGAGCTGTTTTTT
18	.	.	TRBV4-1	TRBJ2-1	CASSQGPIGGDFYNEQFF	TGCGCCAGCAGCCAAGGACCGATAGGCGGTGACTTCTACAATGAGCAGTTCTTC
15	.	.	TRBV6-5	TRBJ2-2	CAISYSGARSGELFF	TGTGCCATCAGTTACAGTGGGGCCCGGTCCGGGGAGCTGTTTTTT
15	.	.	TRBV6-1	TRBJ1-5	CANSDIQGQGVPQHF	TGTGCCAACAGTGATATTCAGGGGCAGGGCGTTCCCCAACATTTT
16	.	.	TRBV4-2	TRBJ2-7	CASTQVSSRSFYEQYF	TGTGCCAGCACCCAAGTCTCTAGCAGGAGCTTCTACGAGCAGTACTTC
15	.	.	TRBV12-3/TRBV12-4	TRBJ2-1	CASSLGGTSHNEQFF	TGTGCCAGCAGTCTCGGGGGAACCTCCCACAATGAGCAATTCTTC
15	.	.	TRBV6-1	TRBJ2-7	CTSSRVELGPYEQYF	TGTACCAGCAGTCGCGTAGAATTGGGGCCCTACGAACAGTACTTC
15	.	.	TRBV5-4	TRBJ2-2	CASSPFSGGTVGLFF	TGTGCCAGCAGCCCTTTTAGCGGAGGCACCGTGGGGCTGTTTTTT
12	.	.	TRBV12-5	TRBJ2-3	CASALSTDTQYF	TGTGCTAGTGCCCTAAGCACAGATACGCAGTATTTC
14	.	.	TRBV9	TRBJ2-5	CASSFRTEGETQYF	TGTGCCAGCAGCTTCCGGACAGAAGGGGAGACCCAGTACTTC
16	.	.	TRBV28	TRBJ2-6	CASSFPGWPEINVLTF	TGTGCCAGCAGTTTCCCGGGATGGCCTGAAATCAACGTCCTGACTTTC
13	once	.	TRBV29-1	TRBJ1-2	CSIETIGAYGYTF	TGTAGCATTGAGACGATAGGGGCCTATGGCTACACCTTC
10	few	.	TRBV20-1	TRBJ2-1	CSAGEYEQFF	TGCAGTGCGGGAGAGTATGAGCAGTTCTTC
13	.	.	TRBV6-2/TRBV6-3	TRBJ2-1	CASNYEPDDEQFF	TGTGCCAGCAATTACGAACCCGACGATGAGCAGTTCTTC
14	many	.	TRBV7-9	TRBJ1-3	CASSSGLTGNTIYF	TGTGCCAGCAGCTCCGGCTTGACCGGAAACACCATATATTTT
15	.	.	TRBV12-3/TRBV12-4	TRBJ1-2	CARSLRDRPNYGYTF	TGTGCTAGGAGTTTAAGAGACAGACCTAACTATGGCTACACCTTC
16	once	TRBD1	TRBV28	TRBJ2-7	CASSLSIRTGAYKQYF	TGTGCCAGCAGTCTATCAATTCGGACAGGAGCCTACAAGCAGTACTTC
14	many	.	TRBV12-3/TRBV12-4	TRBJ1-1	CASSRDRLNTEAFF	TGTGCCAGCAGTCGGGACCGACTGAACACTGAAGCTTTCTTT
15	.	.	TRBV7-8	TRBJ2-1	CASSQRGGRYNEQFF	TGTGCCAGCAGCCAGAGGGGCGGTAGGTACAATGAGCAGTTCTTC
15	.	.	TRBV6-6	TRBJ2-1	CATTLPRDNYSEQSF	TGTGCCACCACCCTCCCCCGGGACAACTACAGTGAGCAGTCCTTC
14	.	TRBD2	TRBV29-1	TRBJ2-3	CGVSGGPVGNTQCF	TGCGGCGTTTCGGGAGGGCCGGTGGGAAATACGCAGTGTTTT
15	many	.	TRBV4-2	TRBJ1-3	CASSQAWGSGNTIYF	TGTGCCAGCAGCCAGGCCTGGGGCTCTGGAAACACCATATATTTT
15	.	.	TRBV14	TRBJ2-1	CVSSPIPGTYNEQFF	TGTGTCAGTAGCCCTATTCCCGGCACCTACAATGAGCAGTTCTTC
15	few	.	TRBV6-2/TRBV6-3	TRBJ2-7	CASSLLRQDSYVRYF	TGTGCCAGCAGCCTCCTTCGACAGGACTCCTATGTGCGGTACTTC
18	.	TRBD2	TRBV5-6	TRBJ2-7	CASSLGGGLAGAFYERYF	TGTGCCAGCAGCTTGGGTGGGGGACTAGCGGGAGCCTTCTACGAGCGGTACTTC
13	once	TRBD2	TRBV10-3	TRBJ2-7	CVISVLADHEQYF	TGTGTCATCAGTGTGCTAGCGGACCACGAGCAGTACTTC
14	once	.	TRBV11-2	TRBJ1-6	CASSLHGANSHLHF	TGTGCCAGCAGCTTACATGGAGCGAATTCACACCTCCACTTT
13	.	.	TRBV4-1	TRBJ1-1	CASSPNMNIEAFF	TGCGCCAGCAGTCCAAACATGAACATCGAAGCTTTCTTT
12	many	.	TRBV4-1	TRBJ2-5	CASSQDTETQYF	TGCGCCAGCAGCCAAGATACGGAGACCCAGTACTTC
16	.	TRBD2	TRBV6-4	TRBJ2-1	CASSEESGASESDQFF	TGTGCCAGCAGTGAGGAGAGCGGGGCTAGCGAAAGTGACCAGTTCTTC
13	few	.	TRBV29-1	TRBJ2-5	CSASGSAAETQYF	TGCAGCGCTAGTGGGAGTGCCGCTGAGACCCAGTACTTC
16	.	.	TRBV14	TRBJ1-1	CASSQTRRRLNTEAFF	TGTGCCAGCAGCCAAACCAGACGGAGACTGAATACTGAAGCTTTCTTT